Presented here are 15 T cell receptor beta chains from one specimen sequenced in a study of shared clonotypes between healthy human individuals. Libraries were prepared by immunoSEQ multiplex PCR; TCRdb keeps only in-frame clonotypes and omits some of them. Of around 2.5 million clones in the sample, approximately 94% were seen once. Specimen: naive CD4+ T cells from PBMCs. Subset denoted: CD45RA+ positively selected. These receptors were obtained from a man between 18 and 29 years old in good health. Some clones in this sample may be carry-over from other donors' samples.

CDR3 in amino acids: CASSRGGSTDTQYF. In nucleotides, the CDR3 is TGTGCCAGCAGCCGTGGCGGGAGTACAGATACGCAGTATTTT. V and J are TRBV7-9 and TRBJ2-3; TRBD2 agrees at 7 bases. The length of the CDR3 is 14 residues. Germline loops: CDR1 SEHNR, CDR2 FQNEAQ (reference sequence). The V segment lost 5 bases and the J segment 3 bases; nucleotides outside the gene matches: 5.

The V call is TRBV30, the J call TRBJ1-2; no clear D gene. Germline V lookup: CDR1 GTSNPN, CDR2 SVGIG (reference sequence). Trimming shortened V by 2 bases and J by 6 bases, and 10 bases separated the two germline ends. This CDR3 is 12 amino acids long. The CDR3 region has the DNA TGTGCCTGGAGTCCGTACACTAATGGCTACACCTTC. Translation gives CAWSPYTNGYTF. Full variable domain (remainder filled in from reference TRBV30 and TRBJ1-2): SQTIHQWPATLVQPVGSPLSLECTVEGTSNPNLYWYRQAAGRGLQLLFYSVGIGQISSEVPQNLSASRPQDRQFILSSKKLLLSDSGFYLCAWSPYTNGYTFGSGTRLTVV.

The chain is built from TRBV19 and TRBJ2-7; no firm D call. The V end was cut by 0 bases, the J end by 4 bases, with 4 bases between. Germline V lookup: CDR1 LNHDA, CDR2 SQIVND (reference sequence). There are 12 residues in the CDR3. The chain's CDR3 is CASSIDSYEQYF. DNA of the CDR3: TGTGCCAGTAGTATAGACAGTTACGAGCAGTACTTC. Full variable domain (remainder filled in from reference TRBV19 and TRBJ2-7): DGGITQSPKYLFRKEGQNVTLSCEQNLNHDAMYWYRQDPGQGLRLIYYSQIVNDFQKGDIAEGYSVSREKKESFPLTVTSAQKNPTAFYLCASSIDSYEQYFGPGTRLTVT.

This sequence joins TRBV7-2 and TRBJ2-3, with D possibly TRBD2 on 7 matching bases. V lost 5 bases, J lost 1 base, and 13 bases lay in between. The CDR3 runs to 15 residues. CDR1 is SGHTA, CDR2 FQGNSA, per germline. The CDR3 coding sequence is TGTGCCAGCAGCAGGGGGGGAGGGGGCACAGATACGCAGTATTTT. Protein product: CASSRGGGGTDTQYF. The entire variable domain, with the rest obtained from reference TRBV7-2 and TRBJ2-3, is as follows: GAGVSQSPSNKVTEKGKDVELRCDPISGHTALYWYRQSLGQGLEFLIYFQGNSAPDKSGLPSDRFSAERTGGSVSTLTIQRTQQEDSAVYLCASSRGGGGTDTQYFGPGTRLTVL.

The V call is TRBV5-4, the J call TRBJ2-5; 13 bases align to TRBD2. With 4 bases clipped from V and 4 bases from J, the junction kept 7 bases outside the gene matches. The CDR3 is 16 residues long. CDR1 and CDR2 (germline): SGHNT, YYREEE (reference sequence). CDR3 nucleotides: TGTGCCAGCAGCGATAGGACTAGCGGGAGTGGAGAGACCCAGTACTTC. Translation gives CASSDRTSGSGETQYF.

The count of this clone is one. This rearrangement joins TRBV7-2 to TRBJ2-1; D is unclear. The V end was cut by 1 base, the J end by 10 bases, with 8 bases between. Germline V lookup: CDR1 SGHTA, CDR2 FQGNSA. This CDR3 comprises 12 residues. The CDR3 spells CASSLVSAEQFF. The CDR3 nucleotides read TGTGCCAGCAGCTTAGTTTCAGCGGAGCAGTTCTTC.

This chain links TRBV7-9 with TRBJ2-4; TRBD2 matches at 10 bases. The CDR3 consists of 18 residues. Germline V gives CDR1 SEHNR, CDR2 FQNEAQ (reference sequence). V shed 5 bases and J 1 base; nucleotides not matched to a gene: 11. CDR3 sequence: CASSPWSSGSPAKNIQYF. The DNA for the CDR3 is TGTGCCAGCAGCCCATGGTCTAGCGGGAGCCCGGCCAAAAACATTCAGTACTTC. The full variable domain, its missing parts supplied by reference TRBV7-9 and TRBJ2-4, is DTGVSQNPRHKITKRGQNVTFRCDPISEHNRLYWYRQTLGQGPEFLTYFQNEAQLEKSRLLSDRFSAERPKGSFSTLEIQRTEQGDSAMYLCASSPWSSGSPAKNIQYFGAGTRLSVL.

CDR3 sequence reads: CASMGGPSFSGNTIYF. CDR3 nucleotide sequence: TGTGCCAGCATGGGGGGCCCCTCGTTCTCTGGAAACACCATATATTTT. The genes are TRBV9 and TRBJ1-3, with D possibly being TRBD1 (6 bases). The V gene's germline CDR1 is SGDLS and CDR2 YYNGEE. Trimming took off 6 bases at V and 0 bases at J, with 16 bases between the two ends. The length of the CDR3 is 16 residues.

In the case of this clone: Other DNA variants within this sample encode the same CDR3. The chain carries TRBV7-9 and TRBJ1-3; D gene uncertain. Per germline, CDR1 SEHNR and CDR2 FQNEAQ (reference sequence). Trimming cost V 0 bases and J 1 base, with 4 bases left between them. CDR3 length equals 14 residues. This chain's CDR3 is CASSLAGSGNTIYF. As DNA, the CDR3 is TGTGCCAGCAGCTTAGCAGGTTCTGGAAACACCATATATTTT.

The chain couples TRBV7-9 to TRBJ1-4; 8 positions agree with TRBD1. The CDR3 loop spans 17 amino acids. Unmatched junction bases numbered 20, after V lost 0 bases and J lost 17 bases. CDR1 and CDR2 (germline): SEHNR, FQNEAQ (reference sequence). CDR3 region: CASSLASPLNYRDRIFF. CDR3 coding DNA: TGTGCCAGCAGCTTAGCGTCACCCTTAAACTACCGGGACAGGATCTTTTTT.

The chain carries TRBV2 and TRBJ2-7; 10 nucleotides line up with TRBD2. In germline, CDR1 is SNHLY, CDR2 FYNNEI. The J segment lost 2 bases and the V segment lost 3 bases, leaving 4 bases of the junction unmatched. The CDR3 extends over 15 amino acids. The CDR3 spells CASSEVLAGPYEQYF. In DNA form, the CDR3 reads TGTGCCAGCAGTGAGGTACTAGCGGGACCCTACGAGCAGTACTTC. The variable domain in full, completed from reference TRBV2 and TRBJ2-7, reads EPEVTQTPSHQVTQMGQEVILRCVPISNHLYFYWYRQILGQKVEFLVSFYNNEISEKSEIFDDQFSVERPDGSNFTLKIRSTKLEDSAMYFCASSEVLAGPYEQYFGPGTRLTVT.

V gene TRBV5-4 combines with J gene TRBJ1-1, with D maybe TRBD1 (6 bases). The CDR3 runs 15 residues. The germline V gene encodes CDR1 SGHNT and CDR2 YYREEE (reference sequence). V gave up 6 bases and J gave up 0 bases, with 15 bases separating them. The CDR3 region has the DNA TGTGCCAGCACCACTCGAGGGGGATTGAACACTGAAGCTTTCTTT. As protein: CASTTRGGLNTEAFF.

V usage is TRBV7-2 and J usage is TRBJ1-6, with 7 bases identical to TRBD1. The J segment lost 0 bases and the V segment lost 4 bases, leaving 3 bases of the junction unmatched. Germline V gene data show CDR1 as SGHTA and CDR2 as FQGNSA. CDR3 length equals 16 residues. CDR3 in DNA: TGTGCCAGCAGCTCCAGGGGGAGCTCCTATAATTCACCCCTCCACTTT. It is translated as CASSSRGSSYNSPLHF.

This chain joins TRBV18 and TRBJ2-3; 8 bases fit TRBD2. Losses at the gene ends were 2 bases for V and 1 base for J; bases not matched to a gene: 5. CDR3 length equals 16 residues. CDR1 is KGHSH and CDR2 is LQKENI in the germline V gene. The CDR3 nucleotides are TGTGCCAGCTCACCATACGACGGGAGGGGCACAGATACGCAGTATTTT. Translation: CASSPYDGRGTDTQYF.

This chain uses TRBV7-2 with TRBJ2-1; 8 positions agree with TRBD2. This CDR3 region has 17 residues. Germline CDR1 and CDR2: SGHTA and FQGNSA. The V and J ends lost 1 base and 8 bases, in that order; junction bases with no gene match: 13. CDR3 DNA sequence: TGTGCCAGCAGCTTAGTCTCGACGGGAGGGGGGAGGCATGAGCAGTTCTTC. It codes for CASSLVSTGGGRHEQFF.